The source of this T cell receptor beta chain is a study of T-cell reconstitution after alpha-beta-depleted transplantation in children. The germline V gene encodes CDR1 SGHRS and CDR2 YFSETQ. The CDR3 is 14 amino acids. V dropped 0 bases and J dropped 1 base, with 6 bases sitting between them. Unique molecular identifiers were used in preparing the TCRbeta library. One entry per CDR3 protein results from TCRdb running MiXCR on the PCR reads. Among some 200,000 distinct CDR3 sequences listed, 8% to 9.5% were seen once. This clonotype was obtained from a human donor who donated a stem cell graft to a child with acute lymphoblastic leukemia. Sample: PBMCs from the stem cell graft donor, taken from the stem cell graft. J is TRBJ2-3 and V is TRBV5-1, with D perhaps matching TRBD1 (5 bases). As DNA, the CDR3 is TGCGCCAGCAGCTTGGTCAGGGGCACAGATACGCAGTATTTT. It yields the protein CASSLVRGTDTQYF.